This is a list of T cell receptor beta chains from one sample in a study of blood T cells in healthy people across ages. In TCRdb, the 5' RACE reads were re-called with MiXCR into one record per CDR3 protein. Seen here are about 730,000 distinct CDR3 sequences, around 40% observed once, and the top ten hold approximately 22%. The sequencing sample was made of blood. The receptors were sampled from a woman aged 55-70 years in good health. The CDR3 runs from the conserved cysteine through the conserved F or W. The D gene is left open where the match is weak. The size entry is marked missing in some rows and otherwise reads once, few, many or a size class.

>TRBV7-2|TRBD2|TRBJ2-3|few
TGTGCCAGCAGCGACCTAGCGGGAGGACTTAGCACAGATACGCAGTATTTT
CASSDLAGGLSTDTQYF
>TRBV9|-|TRBJ2-7|many
TGTGCCAGCAGCGTTTCGGGCAGGGAGAGGAGCTACGAGCAGTACTTC
CASSVSGRERSYEQYF
>TRBV20-1|TRBD2|TRBJ2-7|-
TGCAGTGCTAGTTTACCACTAGCGGGGGTCTACGAGCAGTACTTC
CSASLPLAGVYEQYF
>TRBV5-1|TRBD2|TRBJ2-1|few
TGCGCCAGCAGCGACCGACTAGCGGGTGGAGACAATGAGCAGTTCTTC
CASSDRLAGGDNEQFF
>TRBV7-8|TRBD2|TRBJ2-3|few
TGTGCCAGCAGCTTAAGGGGGACTAGCGGGAGGACAGATACGCAGTATTTT
CASSLRGTSGRTDTQYF
>TRBV6-2/TRBV6-3|-|TRBJ2-1|-
TGTGCCAGTAGTTACACCCTAGTAGGGTCCTACAATGAGCAGTTCTTC
CASSYTLVGSYNEQFF
>TRBV6-2/TRBV6-3|TRBD2|TRBJ2-1|few
TGTGCCAGCAGACTAGCGGGAGGGGTATACAATGAGCAGTTCTTC
CASRLAGGVYNEQFF
>TRBV6-2/TRBV6-3|-|TRBJ1-3|-
TGTGCCAGCAGTTTCTCACAGGGCTCTGGAAACACCATATATTTT
CASSFSQGSGNTIYF
>TRBV7-9|-|TRBJ2-7|-
TGTGCCAGCAGCTTAGGAGAAGGGGGCTACGAGCAGTACTTC
CASSLGEGGYEQYF
>TRBV5-6|-|TRBJ1-2|-
TGTGCCAGCAGCTTGGACAGGGCCCTGCTTGTGGGGGGCTACACCTTC
CASSLDRALLVGGYTF
>TRBV3-1|-|TRBJ2-4|few
TGTGCCAGCAGCCAAGATCTGGGGCGGGGCAAAAACATTCAGTACTTC
CASSQDLGRGKNIQYF
>TRBV21-1|-|TRBJ2-1|-
TGTGCCAGCGGCAAAGTAACGCGGGAGGCCCACTTTAGCAATGAGCAGTTCTTC
CASGKVTREAHFSNEQFF
>TRBV12-3/TRBV12-4|-|TRBJ2-7|many
TGTGCCAGCAGTCGGACCGAGTCCTACGAGCAGTACTTC
CASSRTESYEQYF
>TRBV4-3|-|TRBJ2-1|few
TGCGCCAGCAGCCCGGACGCCTTCAGGAACAATGAGCAGTTCTTC
CASSPDAFRNNEQFF
>TRBV7-2|TRBD1|TRBJ2-7|-
TGTGCCAGCAGCTTCGACAGGGTTTCGCACTACGAGCAGTACTTC
CASSFDRVSHYEQYF
>TRBV7-2|-|TRBJ2-1|few
TGTGCCAGCACCGATACAGGGAGTTTTCGTTACAATGAGCAGTTCTTC
CASTDTGSFRYNEQFF
>TRBV6-2/TRBV6-3|TRBD1|TRBJ2-5|-
TGTGCCAGCAGTCAAACAGGGGGCAAGAAGACCCAGTACTTC
CASSQTGGKKTQYF
>TRBV20-1|TRBD2|TRBJ2-3|-
TGCAGTGCTAGAGCACCTAGCGGAGATACGCAGTATTTT
CSARAPSGDTQYF
>TRBV14|TRBD1|TRBJ2-2|many
TGTGCCAGCAGCCAAGTTGAGACAGGGCCTTCGAACACCGGGGAGCTGTTTTTT
CASSQVETGPSNTGELFF
>TRBV7-8|-|TRBJ1-4|-
TGTGCCAGCACCTCATTTCAGGGACCTCTAAGGGAAAAACTGTTTTTT
CASTSFQGPLREKLFF
>TRBV6-5|-|TRBJ2-7|-
TGTGCCAGCAGTGACCCCGACTACGAGCAGTACTTC
CASSDPDYEQYF
>TRBV7-3|-|TRBJ2-5|few
TGTGCCAGCAGCTTCTCAGAGATGGGTGAGCAGTACTTC
CASSFSEMGEQYF
>TRBV4-3|-|TRBJ2-1|-
TGCGCCAGCAGCCAAAACCCGGGACTGTGGAATGAGCAGTTCTTC
CASSQNPGLWNEQFF
>TRBV18|-|TRBJ1-2|few
TGTGCCAGCTCACCTGACAGCCCATCCTATGGCTACACCTTC
CASSPDSPSYGYTF
>TRBV9|-|TRBJ2-1|many
TGTGCCAGCAGCGTAGAGTTGGCGCGGGGAAGGGACAATGAGCAGTTCTTC
CASSVELARGRDNEQFF
>TRBV20-1|-|TRBJ2-3|-
TGCAGTGCCAGCTCGGGACTGGGCTTCTCAGATACGCAGTATTTT
CSASSGLGFSDTQYF